Shown below are 19 T cell receptor beta chains from a single sample sequenced in a study of blood T cell repertoires in COVID-19. The table came from immunoSEQ multiplex PCR; TCRdb's copy has only in-frame clones and leaves some out. The sample carries fewer than 200,000 clones, over 80% recorded once. Sequencing was performed on peripheral blood. These receptors all stem from a woman in her 70s with COVID-19, enrolled during active disease.

V gene TRBV5-1 combines with J gene TRBJ2-5; TRBD2 might be the D (6 bases). V dropped 0 bases and J dropped 5 bases, with 14 bases sitting between them. Germline values: CDR1 SGHRS, CDR2 YFSETQ. There are 15 residues in the CDR3. The CDR3 DNA sequence: TGCGCCAGCAGCTTGGCCGGCGGGATAATGGAGACCCAGTACTTC. It encodes CASSLAGGIMETQYF.

This sequence joins TRBV18 and TRBJ1-3; D is unclear. There are 17 residues in the CDR3. CDR1 and CDR2 (germline): KGHSH, LQKENI. V shed 3 bases and J shed 0 bases, with 15 bases lying between them. In DNA form, the CDR3 reads TGTGCCAGCTCACCGAATTTAATGGCCAGCTCTGGAAACACCATATATTTT. It codes for CASSPNLMASSGNTIYF.

DNA of the CDR3: TGTGCCAGCAGTTTTGAGGGGATGGGGCAGGGGGCGGACTATGGCTACACCTTC. It yields the protein CASSFEGMGQGADYGYTF. This rearrangement joins TRBV28 to TRBJ1-2, with 8 bases lining up with TRBD1. V was pared by 3 bases and J by 3 bases, with 15 bases of the junction left unmatched. The length of the CDR3 is 18 residues. Germline CDR1 MDHEN, CDR2 SYDVKM.

The chain has TRBV20-1 and TRBJ2-3, with D possibly being TRBD2 (6 bases). Looked up from germline, CDR1 is DFQATT and CDR2 is SNEGSKA (reference sequence). Trimming stripped 3 bases from V and 2 bases from J, with 24 bases between. This CDR3 has 18 amino acids. DNA for the CDR3: TGCAGTGCTAGTAAAGTTTCAGAGGGAGGTAGAGACACAGATACGCAGTATTTT. Its translation: CSASKVSEGGRDTDTQYF.

This clone was seen once. J is TRBJ1-1 and V is TRBV29-1; D gene ambiguous. There are 12 residues in the CDR3. V was clipped by 7 bases and J by 1 base, with 10 bases between them. Germline V CDR1 and CDR2: SQVTM, ANQGSEA. CDR3 DNA: TGCAGCGCCCTAGAGGGGAACACTGAAGCTTTCTTT. Translated: CSALEGNTEAFF.

This clone was recorded a few times. The chain carries TRBV9 and TRBJ1-5; 7 bases line up with TRBD1. V was pared by 4 bases and J by 2 bases, with 3 bases of the junction left unmatched. In germline, CDR1 is SGDLS, CDR2 YYNGEE. The CDR3 length is 14 residues. CDR3: CASSSQGGNQPQHF. The CDR3 DNA reads TGTGCCAGCAGCTCCCAGGGGGGCAATCAGCCCCAGCATTTT.

V usage is TRBV5-1 and J usage is TRBJ2-1; 11 bases fit TRBD2. This CDR3 has 14 amino acids. V trimming: 5 bases; J trimming: 9 bases; junction bases outside the gene matches: 7. Germline values: CDR1 SGHRS, CDR2 YFSETQ. The CDR3 DNA follows: TGCGCCAGCAGTTTAACTAGCGGGGGCATTGAGCAGTTCTTC. Translating gives CASSLTSGGIEQFF.

In DNA, the CDR3 is TGTGCCAGTCACGGTTCCTCCTACGAGCAGTACTTC. It translates to CASHGSSYEQYF. The gene calls are TRBV2 and TRBJ2-7; D gene unclear. V was trimmed by 9 bases and J by 0 bases, leaving 9 bases between them. Germline V CDR1 and CDR2: SNHLY, FYNNEI. The CDR3 spans 12 residues.

The CDR3 loop is CASSEARVQPQHF. For the CDR3, the DNA is TGTGCCAGCAGTGAAGCGAGGGTTCAGCCCCAGCATTTT. V and J are TRBV6-1 and TRBJ1-5; D ambiguous. The V gene's germline CDR1 is MNHNS and CDR2 SASEGT. The CDR3 contains 13 residues. The V end was cut by 0 bases, the J end by 6 bases, with 6 bases between.

J is TRBJ2-7 and V is TRBV5-4, with TRBD1 matching over 11 bases. The CDR3 consists of 15 residues. V lost 2 bases and J lost 7; bases outside the gene matches: 8. Germline loops: CDR1 SGHNT, CDR2 YYREEE (reference sequence). CDR3 bases: TGTGCCAGCAGCTTAGGGACAGGGGGATCGGGTGAGCAGTACTTC. As protein: CASSLGTGGSGEQYF.

This clone was picked up one time. The chain uses TRBV6-4 and TRBJ1-4; the match to TRBD1 covers 8 bases. Trimming cost V 4 bases and J 4 bases; bases outside gene matches: 11. The CDR3 extends over 17 amino acids. The germline V gene encodes CDR1 MRHNA and CDR2 SNTAGT. This CDR3 reads CASSAGTGEQGNEKLFF. The DNA of the CDR3 is TGTGCCAGCAGTGCCGGGACAGGAGAGCAGGGTAATGAAAAACTGTTTTTT.

The gene calls are TRBV28 and TRBJ1-1; D ambiguous. Germline lookup yields CDR1 MDHEN and CDR2 SYDVKM. CDR3 size: 13 residues. V gave up 2 bases and J gave up 1 base, with 5 bases separating them. Here the CDR3 reads CASSLVRNTEAFF. Here the CDR3 DNA reads TGTGCCAGCAGTTTAGTCAGGAACACTGAAGCTTTCTTT. Full variable domain (outside the CDR3, taken from reference TRBV28 and TRBJ1-1): DVKVTQSSRYLVKRTGEKVFLECVQDMDHENMFWYRQDPGLGLRLIYFSYDVKMKEKGDIPEGYSVSREKKERFSLILESASTNQTSMYLCASSLVRNTEAFFGQGTRLTVV.

This CDR3 reads CASSRGQGTTEAFF. As DNA, the CDR3 is TGTGCCAGCAGCCGAGGACAGGGAACCACTGAAGCTTTCTTT. The chain uses TRBV7-8 and TRBJ1-1; 8 bases line up with TRBD1. The germline gives CDR1 SGHVS, CDR2 FQNEAQ. CDR3 length: 14 residues. J lost 4 bases, V lost 5 bases, and 6 bases had no gene match.

This clone was observed once. The rearrangement uses TRBV5-4 and TRBJ2-1; D is possibly TRBD2 (5 bases). Trimming stripped 1 base from V and 2 bases from J, with 13 bases between. CDR1 SGHNT and CDR2 YYREEE come from the germline V gene (reference sequence). The length of the CDR3 is 16 residues. For the CDR3, the DNA is TGTGCCAGCAGCTTGCCTAGCTCAGTCACCTACAATGAGCAGTTCTTC. The encoded protein is CASSLPSSVTYNEQFF. Variable domain in full (rest from reference TRBV5-4 and TRBJ2-1): ETGVTQSPTHLIKTRGQQVTLRCSSQSGHNTVSWYQQALGQGPQFIFQYYREEENGRGNFPPRFSGLQFPNYSSELNVNALELDDSALYLCASSLPSSVTYNEQFFGPGTRLTVL.

The chain employs TRBV7-9 and TRBJ2-1; TRBD2 might be the D (6 bases). V was clipped by 5 bases and J by 9 bases, with 17 bases between them. Per the germline V gene, CDR1 is SEHNR and CDR2 is FQNEAQ (reference sequence). This CDR3 has 14 residues. CDR3 protein: CASSTGTPVSEQFF. CDR3 bases: TGTGCCAGCAGCACCGGGACTCCAGTGAGTGAGCAGTTCTTC.

The genes are TRBV13 and TRBJ1-4, with a tentative D call TRBD1 (5 bases). Germline V gene data show CDR1 as PRHDT and CDR2 as FYEKMQ (reference sequence). The CDR3 is 16 amino acids. Deletions cut 1 base from V and 9 bases from J, with 18 bases between. The CDR3 bases are TGTGCCAGCAGCTTAGCCCAGGGATCGGTCCCGAAAAAACTGTTTTTT. It yields the protein CASSLAQGSVPKKLFF. The whole variable domain, filled in from reference TRBV13 and TRBJ1-4, reads AAGVIQSPRHLIKEKRETATLKCYPIPRHDTVYWYQQGPGQDPQFLISFYEKMQSDKGSIPDRFSAQQFSDYHSELNMSSLELGDSALYFCASSLAQGSVPKKLFFGSGTQLSVL.

The genes are TRBV28 and TRBJ1-3; TRBD1 aligns across 7 bases. Per the germline V gene, CDR1 is MDHEN and CDR2 is SYDVKM. The CDR3 loop spans 18 amino acids. V dropped 8 bases and J dropped 4; count of bases not matched to a gene: 20. The CDR3 reads CASRGAGQYSKEGNTIYF. The CDR3 coding sequence is TGTGCCAGCCGAGGGGCGGGACAGTACTCAAAGGAAGGAAACACCATATATTTT.

CDR3 bases: TGTGCCAGCAGTCGAAGACTAGCGGGCAACAATGAGCAGTTCTTC. Protein product: CASSRRLAGNNEQFF. This chain links TRBV7-2 with TRBJ2-1; 10 nucleotides line up with TRBD2. This CDR3 has 15 residues. Losses at the gene ends were 6 bases for V and 5 bases for J; bases not matched to a gene: 7. Per germline, CDR1 SGHTA and CDR2 FQGNSA. Full variable domain (remainder filled in from reference TRBV7-2 and TRBJ2-1): GAGVSQSPSNKVTEKGKDVELRCDPISGHTALYWYRQSLGQGLEFLIYFQGNSAPDKSGLPSDRFSAERTGGSVSTLTIQRTQQEDSAVYLCASSRRLAGNNEQFFGPGTRLTVL.

This chain uses TRBV19 with TRBJ2-1, with D tentatively TRBD1 (6 bases). Germline V gene sequence: CDR1 LNHDA, CDR2 SQIVND (reference sequence). V was pared by 1 base and J by 12 bases, with 13 bases between. The CDR3 is 13 residues long. The DNA of the CDR3 is TGTGCCAGTAGTATAGGGCAGGGGAATTCGCAGTTCTTC. Translating it yields CASSIGQGNSQFF.